A selection of T cell receptor beta chains follows, all from one sample in a study of blood T cell repertoires in COVID-19. Profiled with immunoSEQ multiplex PCR; TCRdb holds only in-frame clones, not every one. The data contain 250,000 or so clones, around 89% of them singletons. The sequenced sample consisted of peripheral blood. Receptors originate from a woman aged 30 to 39 with COVID-19, enrolled during active disease. Each CDR3 is given with its conserved first and last residue. D genes are given only for firm matches. Clone size is stated in some rows and not others, as once, few, many or a class when expanded.

DNA: TGTGCCAGCAGCGCAGCCGGGGGACAGGGGGCTTATACGCAGTATTTT
CDR3: CASSAAGGQGAYTQYF
V: TRBV7-8
length: 16
J: TRBJ2-3
size: -
D: TRBD1

DNA: TGTGCCAGCAGCGCGGGGGGAGGGTTGTTTCAAGAGACCCAGTACTTC
CDR3: CASSAGGGLFQETQYF
V: TRBV7-2
length: 16
J: TRBJ2-5
size: -
D: TRBD2

DNA: TGTGCCAGTAGTATCTACAGGAGCTCCTATAATTCACCCCTCCACTTT
CDR3: CASSIYRSSYNSPLHF
V: TRBV19
length: 16
J: TRBJ1-6
size: -
D: -

DNA: TGCGCCAGCAGCCTACCCACAGGGTTTAGCAATCAGCCCCAGCATTTT
CDR3: CASSLPTGFSNQPQHF
V: TRBV23-1
length: 16
J: TRBJ1-5
size: -
D: -

DNA: TGTGCCAGCAGCTTGAGGGCCGAGAACACTGAAGCTTTCTTT
CDR3: CASSLRAENTEAFF
V: TRBV13
length: 14
J: TRBJ1-1
size: -
D: -

DNA: TGTGCCAGCAGCCCCCGGACTAGCGGGGGGGGTGAGCAGTTCTTC
CDR3: CASSPRTSGGGEQFF
V: TRBV9
length: 15
J: TRBJ2-1
size: once
D: TRBD2

DNA: TGTGCCAGCAGGGTGACAGGGCATCAGCCCCAGCATTTT
CDR3: CASRVTGHQPQHF
V: TRBV12-3/TRBV12-4
length: 13
J: TRBJ1-5
size: -
D: TRBD1

DNA: TGTGCCAGCAGCAACCAGCGGGTCACTCCTCAGGATACGCAGTATTTT
CDR3: CASSNQRVTPQDTQYF
V: TRBV7-8
length: 16
J: TRBJ2-3
size: -
D: -

DNA: TGTGCCACCAGCAGAGATGAGATTGGGAGGGAACATACGCAGTATTTT
CDR3: CATSRDEIGREHTQYF
V: TRBV15
length: 16
J: TRBJ2-3
size: -
D: TRBD2

DNA: TGTGCCAGTAGTTCCTTGGGACTAGCGGGAGGCCTGAACACCGGGGAGCTGTTTTTT
CDR3: CASSSLGLAGGLNTGELFF
V: TRBV19
length: 19
J: TRBJ2-2
size: few
D: TRBD2

DNA: TGTGCCAGCAGCAACACAGAGCAGTACTTC
CDR3: CASSNTEQYF
V: TRBV7-8
length: 10
J: TRBJ2-7
size: -
D: -

DNA: TGTGCCAGCAGCTCCAGACAGGGTTGGTGGGAGCAGTACTTC
CDR3: CASSSRQGWWEQYF
V: TRBV5-6
length: 14
J: TRBJ2-7
size: -
D: TRBD1

DNA: TGTGCTAGTGGTTTGTCGGGTCCGCCCTACAATGAGCAGTTCTTC
CDR3: CASGLSGPPYNEQFF
V: TRBV12-5
length: 15
J: TRBJ2-1
size: -
D: -

DNA: TGTGCCAGCACCCCGGGACAGGGGACTCAGCCCCAGCATTTT
CDR3: CASTPGQGTQPQHF
V: TRBV6-2/TRBV6-3
length: 14
J: TRBJ1-5
size: -
D: TRBD1

DNA: TGTGCCAGCAGCTCCTTCGGACAGGGGGCTGTCGAGACCCAGTACTTC
CDR3: CASSSFGQGAVETQYF
V: TRBV28
length: 16
J: TRBJ2-5
size: -
D: TRBD1